Listed below are T cell receptor beta chains from one sample, sequenced in a study of T cells in Graves' hyperthyroidism and ophthalmopathy. Via MiXCR, TCRdb re-called the multiplex PCR reads, giving one row per CDR3 protein. Seen here are hundreds of thousands of distinct CDR3 sequences, roughly 40% observed once, and the top ten hold about 8.9%. The sequenced sample consisted of blood. These receptors were taken from a man aged 18 to 30 with Graves' hyperthyroidism. Both conserved end residues are part of each CDR3. Fields, in order: CDR3 protein, CDR3 DNA, clone size, V gene, D gene, J gene. D genes are given only for firm matches. Only part of the rows carry a size: once, few, many, or a class if the clone is expanded.

CDR3: CASSRQGMNSPLHF; DNA: TGTGCCAGCTCAAGGCAGGGGATGAATTCACCCCTCCACTTT; size: many; V: TRBV12-3/TRBV12-4; D: -; J: TRBJ1-6
CDR3: CASSLRDRDYEQYF; DNA: TGTGCCAGCAGCTTACGGGACAGGGACTACGAGCAGTACTTC; size: many; V: TRBV7-8; D: TRBD1; J: TRBJ2-7
CDR3: CASRGPYEQYF; DNA: TGTGCCAGCAGGGGCCCCTACGAGCAGTACTTC; size: many; V: TRBV2; D: -; J: TRBJ2-7
CDR3: CASSYGPEETQYF; DNA: TGTGCCAGCAGTTACGGACCCGAAGAGACCCAGTACTTC; size: -; V: TRBV6-5; D: -; J: TRBJ2-5
CDR3: CSVTQGGEQYF; DNA: TGCAGCGTGACACAGGGAGGCGAGCAGTACTTC; size: -; V: TRBV29-1; D: -; J: TRBJ2-7
CDR3: CASSLGGGLKTQYF; DNA: TGTGCCAGCAGCTTAGGCGGGGGACTCAAGACCCAGTACTTC; size: many; V: TRBV7-8; D: TRBD2; J: TRBJ2-5
CDR3: CASSLDAGGATGYTF; DNA: TGTGCCAGCAGCTTAGACGCAGGGGGCGCGACTGGCTACACCTTC; size: many; V: TRBV7-9; D: TRBD1; J: TRBJ1-2
CDR3: CSARDLTGDEKLFF; DNA: TGCAGTGCTAGAGATCTAACAGGAGATGAAAAACTGTTTTTT; size: many; V: TRBV20-1; D: -; J: TRBJ1-4
CDR3: CASSLAGARRTEAFF; DNA: TGTGCCAGCAGTTTAGCGGGGGCACGCCGCACTGAAGCTTTCTTT; size: -; V: TRBV2; D: -; J: TRBJ1-1
CDR3: CSAYPTSGPDTEAFF; DNA: TGCAGTGCTTACCCAACCTCAGGGCCCGACACTGAAGCTTTCTTT; size: many; V: TRBV20-1; D: -; J: TRBJ1-1
CDR3: CASSSEREAEQYF; DNA: TGTGCCAGCAGCTCAGAGCGGGAGGCCGAGCAGTACTTC; size: few; V: TRBV5-4; D: TRBD2; J: TRBJ2-7
CDR3: CASSKGPNQPQHF; DNA: TGTGCCAGCAGCAAGGGGCCCAATCAGCCCCAGCATTTT; size: many; V: TRBV7-9; D: -; J: TRBJ1-5
CDR3: CASRVNPYEQYF; DNA: TGTGCCAGCAGGGTGAACCCCTACGAGCAGTACTTC; size: -; V: TRBV9; D: -; J: TRBJ2-7
CDR3: CSVDDGTEYGYTF; DNA: TGCAGCGTTGATGACGGGACAGAGTATGGCTACACCTTC; size: -; V: TRBV29-1; D: TRBD1; J: TRBJ1-2
CDR3: CASSLTAGQETQYF; DNA: TGTGCCAGCAGTTTAACGGCAGGCCAAGAGACCCAGTACTTC; size: many; V: TRBV12-3/TRBV12-4; D: -; J: TRBJ2-5
CDR3: CASSRTGIYEQYF; DNA: TGTGCCAGCAGCCGGACAGGGATCTACGAGCAGTACTTC; size: many; V: TRBV7-9; D: TRBD1; J: TRBJ2-7
CDR3: CATSAEGSFGNQPQHF; DNA: TGTGCCACCAGTGCGGAGGGGAGTTTCGGCAATCAGCCCCAGCATTTT; size: many; V: TRBV24-1; D: -; J: TRBJ1-5
CDR3: CASSIVGTVVQPQHF; DNA: TGTGCCAGTAGTATAGTGGGGACAGTGGTTCAGCCCCAGCATTTT; size: -; V: TRBV19; D: TRBD1; J: TRBJ1-5
CDR3: CASSYRQGLAFF; DNA: TGTGCCAGCAGTTACCGCCAGGGCTTAGCTTTCTTT; size: few; V: TRBV6-5; D: -; J: TRBJ1-1
CDR3: CATGRGLKDEKLFF; DNA: TGTGCCACCGGCCGGGGCCTCAAGGATGAAAAACTGTTTTTT; size: many; V: TRBV7-9; D: -; J: TRBJ1-4
CDR3: CALAAGDQETQYF; DNA: TGTGCCCTGGCAGCGGGGGACCAAGAGACCCAGTACTTC; size: many; V: TRBV10-3; D: TRBD2; J: TRBJ2-5
CDR3: CASTRQALNEKLFF; DNA: TGTGCCAGCACCAGACAGGCGCTTAATGAAAAACTGTTTTTT; size: -; V: TRBV12-3/TRBV12-4; D: -; J: TRBJ1-4
CDR3: CASSTPGHTEAFF; DNA: TGTGCCAGTAGTACTCCGGGTCACACTGAAGCTTTCTTT; size: many; V: TRBV19; D: -; J: TRBJ1-1